The clone carrying this T cell receptor (beta chain) was detected a few times. Antigen specificity is unknown. Investigators reverse transcribed all isolated RNA, so they sequenced expressed TCRB transcripts. TCRdb keeps only in-frame clones here, not all; method: immunoSEQ multiplex PCR. Altogether fewer than 300,000 clones are present, 11% being singletons, with the ten largest covering over 0.015%. The CDR3 sequence is 15 residues long. The germline V and J ends were trimmed by 1 base and 8 bases, with 16 bases remaining between them. From germline, CDR1 is SGHVS and CDR2 FNYEAQ. This specimen comes from a study of beta chain features in type 1 diabetes. Study-wide background: Patients looked much like healthy donors when it came to age, gender and cell yields.

Populations isolated by sorting all had purity greater than 95%. Findings and caveats of the study: Shortening that was moderate but significant affected the TCRB CDR3s of Type 1 diabetes patients in all four CD4+ subsets. Insertion counts at VDJ junctions were lower in type 1 diabetes patients, who also showed more deletions there.

The source is a man aged 30-40 years with type 1 diabetes. The chain uses TRBV7-6 and TRBJ2-3, with D perhaps matching TRBD2 (6 bases). Sequenced material: naive CD4+ T cells from blood. CDR3 sequence (DNA): TGTGCCAGCAGCTTAGACCAGGCCAAGCGGGTTACGCAGTATTTT. Its protein is CASSLDQAKRVTQYF.